What follows are 7 T cell receptor beta chains derived from one specimen sequenced in a study of blood T cell repertoires in COVID-19. Using immunoSEQ multiplex PCR, the repertoire was profiled, and TCRdb retains in-frame clones only, with some absent. The data contain 100,000 or so clones, 70% to 85% of them singletons. The sample was peripheral blood. The receptors stem from a man aged 65 to 85 with active or convalescent COVID-19.

The sample holds a few counts of this clone. CDR3 loop: CASSVAASAGNTIYF. Written as DNA, the CDR3 is TGTGCCAGCAGCGTAGCAGCGAGTGCTGGAAACACCATATATTTT. The chain employs TRBV9 and TRBJ1-3; the D is unclear. The CDR3 consists of 15 residues. The germline V gene encodes CDR1 SGDLS and CDR2 YYNGEE. V was trimmed by 0 bases and J by 2 bases, leaving 9 bases between them. The complete variable domain, with remaining parts taken from reference TRBV9 and TRBJ1-3, reads DSGVTQTPKHLITATGQRVTLRCSPRSGDLSVYWYQQSLDQGLQFLIQYYNGEERAKGNILERFSAQQFPDLHSELNLSSLELGDSALYFCASSVAASAGNTIYFGEGSWLTVV.

This clone occurred a few times. CDR3 sequence (DNA): TGCGCCAGCAGTGGGGAGGGCCCGAATCCCTACGAGCAGTACTTC. Translating it yields CASSGEGPNPYEQYF. This rearrangement joins TRBV10-1 to TRBJ2-7; 7 bases match TRBD2. In germline, CDR1 is WNHNN, CDR2 SYGVQD (reference sequence). The junction had 8 bases not matched to a gene; V was cut back by 4 bases and J by 2 bases. CDR3 length equals 15 residues.

Concerning this clone itself: The identical CDR3 is also encoded by other nucleotide sequences in the sample. This chain uses TRBV5-1 with TRBJ2-5; 9 bases align to TRBD2. Germline V gene lookup returns CDR1 SGHRS and CDR2 YFSETQ. This CDR3 has 16 amino acids. V gave up 0 bases and J gave up 0 bases; unmatched junction bases: 3. The CDR3 spells CASSLGLAAYQETQYF. CDR3 sequence (DNA): TGCGCCAGCAGCTTGGGACTAGCGGCTTACCAAGAGACCCAGTACTTC.

This sequence joins TRBV6-5 and TRBJ1-2; D is unresolved. V dropped 8 bases and J dropped 4 bases, with 14 bases sitting between them. CDR1 and CDR2 (germline): MNHEY, SVGAGI. The CDR3 covers 13 residues. CDR3: CASLRRGAYGYTF. The CDR3, as DNA: TGTGCCAGCCTCCGCCGGGGAGCCTATGGCTACACCTTC.

The chain is built from TRBV9 and TRBJ2-1; D gene unclear. V was pared by 0 bases and J by 0 bases, with 7 bases between. The CDR3 loop spans 15 amino acids. Germline V gene lookup returns CDR1 SGDLS and CDR2 YYNGEE. CDR3 region: CASSVAISSYNEQFF. The CDR3 DNA reads TGTGCCAGCAGCGTAGCCATTAGCTCCTACAATGAGCAGTTCTTC.

The V call is TRBV3-1 (or the pseudogene TRBV3-2), the J call TRBJ2-5; a weak D match, TRBD2 (5 bases). The CDR3 has 15 amino acids. In germline, CDR1 is LGHDT, CDR2 YNNKEL (reference sequence). Trimming took 4 bases from V and 1 from J, leaving 13 bases between them. The CDR3 region has the DNA TGTGCCAGCAGCCTGGTGGGTAGCGCCCAAGAGACCCAGTACTTC. It translates to CASSLVGSAQETQYF.

The sample holds one count of this clone. V usage is TRBV19 and J usage is TRBJ1-1; D is perhaps TRBD1 (5 bases). The CDR3 spans 13 residues. V dropped 7 bases and J dropped 4 bases, with 13 bases sitting between them. Germline CDR1 and CDR2: LNHDA and SQIVND (reference sequence). The CDR3 reads CASKHGGGTEAFF. DNA for the CDR3: TGTGCCAGTAAACACGGGGGAGGCACTGAAGCTTTCTTT.